The source of this T cell receptor beta chain is a study of cytomegalovirus exposure and HLA in healthy donors. Per germline, CDR1 MGHRA and CDR2 YSYEKL. Deletions cut 0 bases from V and 4 bases from J, with 12 bases between. The CDR3 consists of 15 residues. TCRdb keeps only in-frame clones here, not all; method: immunoSEQ multiplex PCR. This table holds some 290,000 clones, roughly 90% found once. This clonotype was sampled from a man aged 25 to 45 in good health and CMV-seronegative. Sample: PBMCs. The J gene is TRBJ1-2, the V gene TRBV4-1; D is unclear. In nucleotides, the CDR3 is TGCGCCAGCAGCCAAGAGGGAGCAGGCCTCTATGGCTACACCTTC. Translation: CASSQEGAGLYGYTF.